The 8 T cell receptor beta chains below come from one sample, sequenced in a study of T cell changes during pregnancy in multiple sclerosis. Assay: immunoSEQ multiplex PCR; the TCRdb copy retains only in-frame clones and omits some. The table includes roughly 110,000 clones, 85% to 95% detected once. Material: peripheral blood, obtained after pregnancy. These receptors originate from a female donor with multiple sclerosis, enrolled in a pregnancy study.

CDR3 loop: CASSLLPGAKDGELFF. The DNA of the CDR3 is TGTGCCAGCAGCTTATTACCAGGGGCAAAAGACGGGGAGCTGTTTTTT. V and J are TRBV7-3 and TRBJ2-2; the D gene is possibly TRBD1 (6 bases). Germline-derived CDR1 and CDR2 are SGHTA and FQGTGA. The CDR3 has 16 residues. The V end was cut by 2 bases, the J end by 7 bases, with 17 bases between.

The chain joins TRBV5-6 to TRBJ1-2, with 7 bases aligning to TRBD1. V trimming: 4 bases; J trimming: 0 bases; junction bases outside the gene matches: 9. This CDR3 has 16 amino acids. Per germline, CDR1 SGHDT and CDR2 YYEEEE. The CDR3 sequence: CASSLLPGQSNYGYTF. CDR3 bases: TGTGCCAGCAGCCTGCTACCGGGACAGTCTAACTATGGCTACACCTTC.

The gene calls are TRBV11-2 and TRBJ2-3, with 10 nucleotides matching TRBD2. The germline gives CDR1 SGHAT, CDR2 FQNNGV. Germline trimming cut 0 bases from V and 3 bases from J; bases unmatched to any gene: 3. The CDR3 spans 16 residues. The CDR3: CASSLDLGLATDTQYF. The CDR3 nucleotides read TGTGCCAGCAGCTTAGATCTGGGACTAGCGACAGATACGCAGTATTTT.

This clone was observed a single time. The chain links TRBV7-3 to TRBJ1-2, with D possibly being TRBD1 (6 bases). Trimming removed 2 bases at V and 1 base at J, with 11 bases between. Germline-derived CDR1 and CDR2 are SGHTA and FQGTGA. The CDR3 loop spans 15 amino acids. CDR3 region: CASSLGGGSNYGYTF. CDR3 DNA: TGTGCCAGCAGCTTAGGGGGCGGGAGTAACTATGGCTACACCTTC.

In DNA, the CDR3 is TGTGCCAGCAGCCGGGAGACAAGAGTAAAACTGTTTTTT. It specifies CASSRETRVKLFF. The rearrangement uses TRBV2 and TRBJ1-4; D ambiguous. CDR3 size: 13 residues. The germline V gene encodes CDR1 SNHLY and CDR2 FYNNEI. V was trimmed by 6 bases and J by 10 bases, leaving 15 bases between them.

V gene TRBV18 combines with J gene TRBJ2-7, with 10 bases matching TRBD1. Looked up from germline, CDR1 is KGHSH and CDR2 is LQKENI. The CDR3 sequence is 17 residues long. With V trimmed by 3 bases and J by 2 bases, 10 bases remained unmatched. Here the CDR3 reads CASSPITRTGGTYEQYF. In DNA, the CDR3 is TGTGCCAGCTCACCGATCACCCGGACAGGGGGGACCTACGAGCAGTACTTC.

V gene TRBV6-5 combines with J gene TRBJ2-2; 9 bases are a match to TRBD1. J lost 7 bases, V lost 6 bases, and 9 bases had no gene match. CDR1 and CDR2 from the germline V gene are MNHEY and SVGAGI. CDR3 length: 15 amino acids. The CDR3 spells CASRDNRGRSGELFF. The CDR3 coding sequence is TGTGCCAGCAGAGACAACAGGGGGCGCAGCGGGGAGCTGTTTTTT.

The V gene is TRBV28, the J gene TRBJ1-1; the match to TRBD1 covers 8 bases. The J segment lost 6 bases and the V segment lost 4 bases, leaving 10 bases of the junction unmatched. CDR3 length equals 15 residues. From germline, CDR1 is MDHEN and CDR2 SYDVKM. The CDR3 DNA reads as TGTGCCAGCAGTTCCCCGGGACAGGATCGACCTGAAGCTTTCTTT. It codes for CASSSPGQDRPEAFF.